Listed below are T cell receptor beta chains from one sample, sequenced in a study of identical twins. TCRdb ran MiXCR on the 5' RACE reads and lists one entry per CDR3 protein. The sample contains hundreds of thousands of distinct CDR3 sequences, roughly an eighth of which appear only once. A further study also used this sample, focusing on yellow fever vaccine responses in identical twins.

The specimen sequenced was PBMCs. All receptors derive from a woman under 30 in good health. CDR3s include the opening cysteine and the closing phenylalanine or tryptophan. Each record gives: clone size, V gene, D gene, J gene, CDR3 protein, CDR3 DNA. D genes are given only for firm matches. Clone size is shown for a subset of rows, as once, few, many or a class of expanded clone.

>-|TRBV5-1|-|TRBJ2-7
CASSLSKTGEQYF
TGCGCCAGCAGCTTGTCCAAGACAGGCGAGCAGTACTTC
>few|TRBV11-2|-|TRBJ1-1
CASSLAAGKSEAFF
TGTGCCAGCAGCTTAGCGGCTGGGAAGTCTGAAGCTTTCTTT
>-|TRBV15|-|TRBJ2-5
CATSRAGLKQETQYF
TGTGCCACCAGCAGAGCGGGCCTTAAACAAGAGACCCAGTACTTC
>once|TRBV5-1|TRBD2|TRBJ2-7
CASSSGLAGAPYEQYF
TGCGCCAGCAGCTCAGGACTAGCGGGAGCTCCCTACGAGCAGTACTTC
>many|TRBV20-1|-|TRBJ1-2
CSAPLSGGYGYTF
TGCAGTGCCCCTTTGAGTGGAGGCTATGGCTACACCTTC
>-|TRBV4-2|-|TRBJ2-5
CASSQASGTQETQYF
TGTGCCAGCAGCCAGGCTTCCGGGACCCAAGAGACCCAGTACTTC
>-|TRBV15|-|TRBJ2-3
CATSIMTGTDTQYF
TGTGCCACCAGCATTATGACGGGCACAGATACGCAGTATTTT
>few|TRBV9|TRBD1|TRBJ2-3
CASSVLVGTGRMNTQYF
TGTGCCAGCAGCGTATTGGTTGGGACAGGGAGGATGAATACGCAGTATTTT
>-|TRBV4-1|-|TRBJ2-3
CASSQKRLVMSTDTQYF
TGCGCCAGCAGCCAAAAACGACTGGTGATGTCCACAGATACGCAGTATTTT
>few|TRBV5-4|-|TRBJ2-1
CASTPRGGREQFF
TGTGCCAGCACCCCGAGGGGGGGGCGGGAGCAGTTCTTC
>few|TRBV10-3|TRBD2|TRBJ2-5
CAISPRPSGGRRQETQYF
TGTGCCATCAGTCCTAGGCCTAGCGGGGGGCGCCGTCAAGAGACCCAGTACTTC
>-|TRBV6-1|TRBD1|TRBJ1-2
CASSDRTGYYGYTF
TGTGCCAGCAGCGACAGGACAGGGTACTATGGCTACACCTTC
>-|TRBV5-1|-|TRBJ2-5
CASSTRVPLQETQYF
TGCGCCAGCAGCACCAGGGTCCCACTCCAAGAGACCCAGTACTTC
>-|TRBV7-2|TRBD2|TRBJ2-3
CASSVSPYFASGSTDTQYF
TGTGCCAGCAGCGTTTCACCCTATTTCGCTAGCGGGAGCACAGATACGCAGTATTTT
>-|TRBV5-1|TRBD2|TRBJ2-2
CASSLAAAGGNTGELFF
TGCGCCAGCAGCTTGGCCGCGGCGGGGGGCAACACCGGGGAGCTGTTTTTT
>few|TRBV7-2|-|TRBJ2-7
CASSLAGAVTTYEQYF
TGTGCCAGCAGCTTAGCGGGAGCGGTAACAACCTACGAGCAGTACTTC
>-|TRBV20-1|TRBD2|TRBJ2-3
CCAPPGTSGGTPSTDTQYF
TGCTGTGCCCCCCCGGGGACTAGCGGGGGGACCCCAAGCACAGATACGCAGTATTTT
>-|TRBV7-6|TRBD1|TRBJ2-4
CASSLLAGQGSSQYF
TGTGCCAGCAGCTTATTGGCGGGACAGGGTTCGTCTCAGTACTTC
>few|TRBV5-4|TRBD1|TRBJ2-3
CASSLIPGQPLTDTQYF
TGTGCCAGCAGCTTAATTCCGGGACAGCCTCTCACAGATACGCAGTATTTT
>-|TRBV20-1|TRBD2|TRBJ2-1
CCAIPGTSGHNEQFF
TGCTGTGCTATCCCCGGGACTAGCGGCCACAATGAGCAGTTCTTC
>-|TRBV4-1|TRBD2|TRBJ2-1
CASSQVVASGGASNLEQFF
TGCGCCAGCAGCCAAGTAGTGGCTAGCGGGGGGGCGTCGAATCTTGAGCAGTTCTTC
>few|TRBV11-2|-|TRBJ2-5
CASSFAGVKTQYF
TGTGCCAGCAGCTTCGCAGGGGTAAAGACCCAGTACTTC
>many|TRBV6-1|-|TRBJ1-2
CASRARTSNYGYTF
TGTGCCAGCAGGGCCAGGACAAGTAACTATGGCTACACCTTC
>few|TRBV4-1|TRBD2|TRBJ2-3
CASSQVGGRWDTQYF
TGCGCCAGCAGCCAAGTTGGCGGGAGATGGGATACGCAGTATTTT
>-|TRBV6-5|TRBD1|TRBJ1-4
CASSSGTGVDEKLFF
TGTGCCAGCAGTTCCGGGACAGGGGTAGACGAAAAACTGTTTTTT
>many|TRBV25-1|TRBD2|TRBJ2-2
CASSPSGGYTGELFF
TGTGCCAGCAGTCCTAGCGGGGGTTACACCGGGGAGCTGTTTTTT
>-|TRBV2|TRBD2|TRBJ2-2
CAICFPGLAEGNTGELFF
TGTGCCATCTGTTTCCCGGGACTAGCGGAGGGGAACACCGGGGAGCTGTTTTTT
>few|TRBV29-1|-|TRBJ2-5
CSVVGAAQETQYF
TGCAGCGTTGTTGGCGCAGCTCAAGAGACCCAGTACTTC
>-|TRBV12-3/TRBV12-4|-|TRBJ1-3
CASNEEGRRGNTIYF
TGTGCCAGCAATGAGGAAGGACGGAGGGGAAACACCATATATTTT
>many|TRBV24-1|-|TRBJ2-1
CATSEGAFFSYNEQFF
TGTGCCACCAGTGAGGGGGCCTTTTTTTCCTACAATGAGCAGTTCTTC
>many|TRBV4-1|-|TRBJ1-5
CASSQDGNNQPQHF
TGCGCCAGCAGCCAAGACGGGAATAATCAACCCCAGCATTTT
>-|TRBV28|-|TRBJ1-1
CASSPLQGWVTEAFF
TGTGCCAGCAGCCCACTACAGGGATGGGTCACTGAAGCTTTCTTT
>-|TRBV12-3/TRBV12-4|TRBD1|TRBJ1-1
CASSPGQVDTEAFF
TGTGCCAGCAGTCCAGGACAGGTCGACACTGAAGCTTTCTTT
>few|TRBV5-5|TRBD1|TRBJ2-4
CASSFDRAYDIQYF
TGTGCCAGCAGCTTCGACAGGGCATACGACATTCAGTACTTC
>few|TRBV20-1|-|TRBJ2-4
CSALKNIQYF
TGCAGTGCGTTAAAAAACATTCAGTACTTC
>few|TRBV20-1|-|TRBJ2-1
CSALVPPGYNEQFF
TGCAGTGCCCTAGTACCCCCAGGATACAATGAGCAGTTCTTC
>few|TRBV5-8|-|TRBJ2-2
CASSYRKGTNTGELFF
TGTGCCAGCAGCTACCGGAAGGGAACGAACACCGGGGAGCTGTTTTTT
>few|TRBV24-1|-|TRBJ2-2
CATSGEEGATGELFF
TGTGCCACCAGTGGGGAGGAGGGGGCCACCGGGGAGCTGTTTTTT
>-|TRBV6-1|TRBD2|TRBJ2-7
CASSPREGVYEQYF
TGTGCCAGCAGCCCCCGGGAGGGGGTATACGAGCAGTACTTC
>-|TRBV29-1|TRBD1|TRBJ2-1
CSTPGTVGNEQFF
TGCAGCACCCCCGGGACAGTCGGCAATGAGCAGTTCTTC
>many|TRBV5-6|-|TRBJ1-5
CASSLPGQNQPQHF
TGTGCCAGCAGCTTGCCGGGGCAGAATCAGCCCCAGCATTTT
>few|TRBV7-8|-|TRBJ2-2
CASSPEPNTNTGELFF
TGTGCCAGCAGCCCCGAACCAAATACGAACACCGGGGAGCTGTTTTTT
>-|TRBV4-1|-|TRBJ2-6
CASSQEFRGGTSSGANVLTF
TGCGCCAGCAGCCAAGAGTTCAGGGGGGGGACTAGCTCTGGGGCCAACGTCCTGACTTTC
>few|TRBV25-1|-|TRBJ1-6
CASSEGRNSPLHF
TGTGCCAGCAGTGAAGGAAGAAATTCACCCCTCCACTTT
>-|TRBV6-1|TRBD2|TRBJ2-7
CASSASGSLYEQYF
TGTGCCAGCAGTGCTAGCGGGAGTCTCTACGAGCAGTACTTC
>-|TRBV20-1|TRBD1|TRBJ1-1
CSANTGGGRIEAFF
TGCAGTGCTAATACAGGGGGAGGCCGAATTGAAGCTTTCTTT